This TCR beta chain was sequenced in a study of T cells in Graves' hyperthyroidism and ophthalmopathy (dated by TCRdb to the late 2010s). In the study overall: Peripheral blood was sampled at the time of initial diagnosis, prior to any treatment. The study also compared thyroid tissue and blood T-cell repertoires from more than five Graves' hyperthyroidism patients. The paper describes TCR Vbeta CDR3 sequencing of about 140 peripheral blood samples, made up of some 42 ophthalmopathy patients, around 78 hyperthyroidism patients and 17 progressor patients. For training and testing, the roughly 93 patients in the discovery cohort were randomly divided in a 7:3 ratio. After sampling, hyperthyroidism patients received methimazole starting at 30 mg daily, and ophthalmopathy patients received high-dose intravenous methylprednisolone. Prospective prediction of ophthalmopathy was tested in an independent validation cohort of about 19 hyperthyroidism patients and 15 to 17 patients who later progressed to ophthalmopathy. To identify TCR V-J signatures that set the groups apart, the researchers used a discovery cohort of about a hundred patients, made up of 43 with Graves' ophthalmopathy and 57 with stable Graves' hyperthyroidism.

Stable Graves' hyperthyroidism was defined as the absence of progression to ophthalmopathy over 18 months of follow-up. The hyperthyroidism patients were between 18 and 65 years old and newly diagnosed, with a disease duration of less than 2 months. Exclusion was applied to patients with uncontrolled infections, other autoimmune diseases, pregnancy or lactation. Diagnoses were based on clinical symptoms, serum thyroxine and TRAb, thyroid ultrasound and orbital computed tomography. Ficoll-Paque density gradient centrifugation was used to isolate PBMCs from 9.5 to 10 ml of fresh peripheral blood. Total RNA was extracted using Trizol reagent, and RNA quality was assessed on an Agilent 2100 Bioanalyzer. Here is what the overall study found, with its caveats: In validation, the model predicted progression to ophthalmopathy with 55% to 71% sensitivity and roughly 75% specificity, a median of 6.5 months before onset. No statistical method was used to fix the sample size in advance, and group allocation was not hidden from the investigators. Ophthalmopathy was separated from stable hyperthyroidism by a 13 V-J signature model, with approximately 85% sensitivity and about 81% specificity obtained in cross-validation and 80%/75% obtained in testing. Most expanded thyroid clonotypes (frequency above 0.001) were also detected in blood, a finding suggesting that blood repertoires may reflect thyroid immune responses.

From the cysteine up to the phenylalanine, the CDR3 has a length of 14 residues. Solely the CDR3 DNA is kept, with 42 bases framed from the first base. CDR1 and CDR2, looked up from the germline V gene, are MNHNS and SASEGT. V and J are truncated by 6 bases and 10 bases respectively, leaving an intervening sequence of 19 bases. TCR beta CDR3 regions were amplified from RNA transcripts. The first round of RT-PCR for the TCR CDR3 was performed with the HTBI primer set and the Qiagen OneStep RT-PCR kit. The libraries were constructed in a second round of multiplex PCR and then size-selected and purified. The libraries were sequenced on an Illumina HiSeq2000 using paired-end 100 bp reads. From the authors' description of their analysis: Raw data were processed with SOAPnuke, discarding reads with adapters, uncalled bases, mean Phred below 15, or no exact constant-primer or identifier match. COPE v1.2.5 was used to merge the high-quality paired reads, and each unique nucleotide sequence was defined as a clonotype. MiTCR v1.1 was used to align clonotypes to the IMGT TRBV, TRBD and TRBJ reference segments. The analysis included only V-J combinations with a frequency above 0.0001, which together covered 98% to 99.2% of the repertoires. The TCS score was defined as F50 (clonal expansion) divided by E x V (chaos), with BLOSUM62-based TCRdist calculated between CDR3 peptides within each V-J. Welch's t-statistics and random forest reduced roughly 530 V-J features to 13, which were used in a naive Bayes classifier (R e1071). TCRdb passed the public sequencing reads through fastp at Q25 and MiXCR, retaining productive beta sequences. For every CDR3 protein sequence, its rows merge into one entry that carries the most common genes and DNA. The V and J calls were not made by the authors but by TCRdb's processing. This sample lists roughly 570,000 distinct CDR3 sequences; about a sixth were detected once. Roughly 6.6% of the sample is held by the ten biggest clonotypes.

This clonotype was observed at least ten times. Its antigen remains undetermined. No base-level quality is on record; no much larger clone is a single base apart. The sequenced sample was blood. This TCR came from a woman aged 30 to 39 with Graves' hyperthyroidism. The rearranged chain carries TRBV6-1 and TRBJ2-1, and TRBD2 may be the D gene, going by 5 matching bases. At the DNA level, the sequence is TGTGCCAGCAGCACCAGGACTGACCCTCGAGAGCAGTTCTTC. This yields the protein CASSTRTDPREQFF.